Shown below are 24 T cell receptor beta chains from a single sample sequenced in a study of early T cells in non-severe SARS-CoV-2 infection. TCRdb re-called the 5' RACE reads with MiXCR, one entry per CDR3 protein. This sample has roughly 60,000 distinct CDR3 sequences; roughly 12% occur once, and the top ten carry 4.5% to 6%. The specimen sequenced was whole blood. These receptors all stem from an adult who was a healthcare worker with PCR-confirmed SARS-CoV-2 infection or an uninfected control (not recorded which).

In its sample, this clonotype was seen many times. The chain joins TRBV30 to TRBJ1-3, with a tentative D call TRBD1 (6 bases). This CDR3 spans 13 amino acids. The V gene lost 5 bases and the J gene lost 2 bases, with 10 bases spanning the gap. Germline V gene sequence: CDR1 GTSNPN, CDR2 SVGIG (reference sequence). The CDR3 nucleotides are TGTGCCTGGGGGGGCCACGCTGGAAACACCATATATTTT. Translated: CAWGGHAGNTIYF.

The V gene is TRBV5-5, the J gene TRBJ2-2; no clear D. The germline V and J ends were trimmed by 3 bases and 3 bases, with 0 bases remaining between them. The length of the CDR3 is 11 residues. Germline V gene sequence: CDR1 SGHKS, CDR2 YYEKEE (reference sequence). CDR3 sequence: CASSYTGELFF. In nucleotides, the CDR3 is TGTGCCAGCAGCTACACCGGGGAGCTGTTTTTT.

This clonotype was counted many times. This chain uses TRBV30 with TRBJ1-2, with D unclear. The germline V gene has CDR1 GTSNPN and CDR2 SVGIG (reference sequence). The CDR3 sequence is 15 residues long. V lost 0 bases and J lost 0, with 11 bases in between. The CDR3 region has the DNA TGTGCCTGGAGTGTAGATGCAGTTGCTAACTATGGCTACACCTTC. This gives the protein CAWSVDAVANYGYTF.

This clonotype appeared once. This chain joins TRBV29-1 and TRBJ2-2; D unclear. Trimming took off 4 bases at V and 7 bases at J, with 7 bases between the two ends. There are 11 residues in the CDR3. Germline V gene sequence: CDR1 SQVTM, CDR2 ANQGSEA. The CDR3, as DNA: TGCAGCGTTGTTTGGCGCGGGGAGCTGTTTTTT. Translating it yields CSVVWRGELFF.

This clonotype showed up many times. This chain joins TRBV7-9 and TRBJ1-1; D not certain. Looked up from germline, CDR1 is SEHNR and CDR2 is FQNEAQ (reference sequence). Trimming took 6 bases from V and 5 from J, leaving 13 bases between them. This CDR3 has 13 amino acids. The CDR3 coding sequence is TGTGCCAGCAGGAGGGCCTATGGGACTGAAGCTTTCTTT. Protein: CASRRAYGTEAFF.

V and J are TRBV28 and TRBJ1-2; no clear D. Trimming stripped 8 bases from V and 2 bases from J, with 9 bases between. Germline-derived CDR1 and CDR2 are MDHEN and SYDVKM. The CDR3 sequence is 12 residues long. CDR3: CASVGVNYGYTF. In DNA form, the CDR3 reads TGTGCCAGCGTCGGGGTCAACTATGGCTACACCTTC.

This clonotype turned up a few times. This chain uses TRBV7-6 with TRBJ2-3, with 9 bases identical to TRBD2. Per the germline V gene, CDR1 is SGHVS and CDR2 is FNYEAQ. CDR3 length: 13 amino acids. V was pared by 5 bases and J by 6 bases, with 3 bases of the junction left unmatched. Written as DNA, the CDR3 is TGTGCCAGCAGCCCAGGACTAGCGGATACGCAGTATTTT. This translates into CASSPGLADTQYF.

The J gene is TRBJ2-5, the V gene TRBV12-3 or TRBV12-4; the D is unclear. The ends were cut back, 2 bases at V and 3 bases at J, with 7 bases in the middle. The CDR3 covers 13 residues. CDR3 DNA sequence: TGTGCCAGCAGTTTATTTGGGGAAGAGACCCAGTACTTC. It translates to CASSLFGEETQYF.

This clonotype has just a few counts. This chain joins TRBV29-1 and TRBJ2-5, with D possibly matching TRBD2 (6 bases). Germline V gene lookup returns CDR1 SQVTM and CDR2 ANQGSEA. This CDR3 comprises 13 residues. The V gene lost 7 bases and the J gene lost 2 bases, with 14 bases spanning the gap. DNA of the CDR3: TGCAGCGCAGCCTGGGGGGTACAAGAGACCCAGTACTTC. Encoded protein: CSAAWGVQETQYF.

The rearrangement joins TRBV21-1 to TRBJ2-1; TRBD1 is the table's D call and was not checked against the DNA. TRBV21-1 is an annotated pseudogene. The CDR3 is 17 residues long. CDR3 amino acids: CASSKALYGTGVNEQFF. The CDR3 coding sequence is TGTGCCAGCAGCAAAGCGCTTTATGGGACAGGGGTCAATGAGCAGTTCTTC.

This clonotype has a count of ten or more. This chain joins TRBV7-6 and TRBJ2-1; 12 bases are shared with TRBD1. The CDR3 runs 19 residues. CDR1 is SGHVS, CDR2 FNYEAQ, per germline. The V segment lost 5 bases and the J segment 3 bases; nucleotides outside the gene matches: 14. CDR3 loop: CASSVRGQGAIGYYNEQFF. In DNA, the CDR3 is TGTGCCAGCAGCGTAAGGGGACAGGGGGCAATTGGGTACTACAATGAGCAGTTCTTC. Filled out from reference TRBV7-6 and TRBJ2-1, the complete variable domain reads GAGVSQSPRYKVTKRGQDVALRCDPISGHVSLYWYRQALGQGPEFLTYFNYEAQQDKSGLPNDRFSAERPEGSISTLTIQRTEQRDSAMYRCASSVRGQGAIGYYNEQFFGPGTRLTVL.

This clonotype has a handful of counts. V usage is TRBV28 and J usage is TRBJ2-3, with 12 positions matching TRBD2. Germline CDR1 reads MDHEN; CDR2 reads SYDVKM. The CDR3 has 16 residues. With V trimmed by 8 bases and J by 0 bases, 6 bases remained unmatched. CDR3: CASSGTSGFSTDTQYF. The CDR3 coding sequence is TGTGCCAGCTCCGGGACTAGCGGGTTTAGCACAGATACGCAGTATTTT.

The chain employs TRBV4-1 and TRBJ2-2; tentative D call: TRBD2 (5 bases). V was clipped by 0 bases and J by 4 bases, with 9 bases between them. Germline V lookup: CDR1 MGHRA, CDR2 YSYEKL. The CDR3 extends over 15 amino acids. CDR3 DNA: TGCGCCAGCAGCCAAGATCGGGATCTCACCGGGGAGCTGTTTTTT. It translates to CASSQDRDLTGELFF.

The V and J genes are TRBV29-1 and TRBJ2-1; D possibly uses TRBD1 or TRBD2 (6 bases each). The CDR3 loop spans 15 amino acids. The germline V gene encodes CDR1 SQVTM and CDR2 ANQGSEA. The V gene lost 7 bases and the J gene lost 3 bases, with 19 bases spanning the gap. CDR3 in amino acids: CSARGPGVLYNEQFF. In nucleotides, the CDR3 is TGCAGCGCCAGGGGTCCGGGAGTGCTCTACAATGAGCAGTTCTTC.

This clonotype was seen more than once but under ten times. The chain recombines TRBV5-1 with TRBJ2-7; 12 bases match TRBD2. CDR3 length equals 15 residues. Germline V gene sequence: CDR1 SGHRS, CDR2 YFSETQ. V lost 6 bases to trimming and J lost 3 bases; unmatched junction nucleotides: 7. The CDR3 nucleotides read TGCGCCAGCAAAGTTGGACTAGCGGGAAGCTACGAGCAGTACTTC. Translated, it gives CASKVGLAGSYEQYF.

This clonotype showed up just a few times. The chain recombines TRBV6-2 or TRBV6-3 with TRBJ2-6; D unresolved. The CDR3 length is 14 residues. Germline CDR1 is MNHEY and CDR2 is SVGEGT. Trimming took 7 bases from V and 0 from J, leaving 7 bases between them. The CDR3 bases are TGTGCCAGCAACTCGGACTCTGGGGCCAACGTCCTGACTTTC. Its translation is CASNSDSGANVLTF.

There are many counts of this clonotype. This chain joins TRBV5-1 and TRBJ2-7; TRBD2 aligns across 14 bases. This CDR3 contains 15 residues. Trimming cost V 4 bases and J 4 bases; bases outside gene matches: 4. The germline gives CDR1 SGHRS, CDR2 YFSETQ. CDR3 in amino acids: CASSPGTSGGYEQYF. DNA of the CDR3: TGCGCCAGCAGCCCCGGGACTAGCGGGGGTTACGAGCAGTACTTC.

The CDR3 sequence: CASSPDGRYIETQYF. In DNA form, the CDR3 reads TGTGCCAGCAGCCCTGACGGGAGGTACATAGAGACCCAGTACTTC. The chain has TRBV7-3 and TRBJ2-5; TRBD2 matches at 7 bases. Germline V gene data show CDR1 as SGHTA and CDR2 as FQGTGA. Trimming took 5 bases from V and 4 from J; bases not matched to a gene: 10. The CDR3 runs to 15 residues.

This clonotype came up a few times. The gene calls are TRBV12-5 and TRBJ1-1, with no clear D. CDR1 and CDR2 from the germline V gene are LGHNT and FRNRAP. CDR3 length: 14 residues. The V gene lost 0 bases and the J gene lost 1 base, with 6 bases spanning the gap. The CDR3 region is CASGLVTRNTEAFF. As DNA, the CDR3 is TGTGCTAGTGGTTTGGTGACACGGAACACTGAAGCTTTCTTT.

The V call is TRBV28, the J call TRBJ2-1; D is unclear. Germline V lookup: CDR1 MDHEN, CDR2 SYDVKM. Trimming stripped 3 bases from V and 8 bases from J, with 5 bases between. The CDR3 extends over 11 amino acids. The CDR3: CASSLGDEQFF. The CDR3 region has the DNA TGTGCCAGCAGTTTGGGCGATGAGCAGTTCTTC.

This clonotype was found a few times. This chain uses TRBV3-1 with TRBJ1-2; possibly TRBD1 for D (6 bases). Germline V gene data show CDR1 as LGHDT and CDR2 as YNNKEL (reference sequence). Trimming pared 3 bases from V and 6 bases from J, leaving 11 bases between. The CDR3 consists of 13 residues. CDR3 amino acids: CASSHGGPNGYTF. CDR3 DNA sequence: TGTGCCAGCAGCCACGGGGGGCCGAATGGCTACACCTTC.

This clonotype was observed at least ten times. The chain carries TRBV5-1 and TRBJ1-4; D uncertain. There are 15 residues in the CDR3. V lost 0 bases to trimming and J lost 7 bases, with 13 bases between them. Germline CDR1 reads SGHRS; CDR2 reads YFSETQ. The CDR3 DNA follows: TGCGCCAGCAGCTTGGCCGGGGTGAAGAGTGAAAAACTGTTTTTT. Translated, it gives CASSLAGVKSEKLFF.

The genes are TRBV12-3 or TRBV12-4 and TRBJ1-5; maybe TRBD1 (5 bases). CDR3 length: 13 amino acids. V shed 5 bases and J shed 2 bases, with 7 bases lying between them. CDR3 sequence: CASSTRGNQPQHF. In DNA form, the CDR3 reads TGTGCCAGCAGTACCAGGGGCAATCAGCCCCAGCATTTT.

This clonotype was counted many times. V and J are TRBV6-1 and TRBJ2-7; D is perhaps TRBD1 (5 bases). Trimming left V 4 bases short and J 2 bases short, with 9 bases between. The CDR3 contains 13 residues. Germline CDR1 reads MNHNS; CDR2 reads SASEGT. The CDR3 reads CASSVRTTYEQYF. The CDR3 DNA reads TGTGCCAGCAGTGTTAGGACAACCTACGAGCAGTACTTC.